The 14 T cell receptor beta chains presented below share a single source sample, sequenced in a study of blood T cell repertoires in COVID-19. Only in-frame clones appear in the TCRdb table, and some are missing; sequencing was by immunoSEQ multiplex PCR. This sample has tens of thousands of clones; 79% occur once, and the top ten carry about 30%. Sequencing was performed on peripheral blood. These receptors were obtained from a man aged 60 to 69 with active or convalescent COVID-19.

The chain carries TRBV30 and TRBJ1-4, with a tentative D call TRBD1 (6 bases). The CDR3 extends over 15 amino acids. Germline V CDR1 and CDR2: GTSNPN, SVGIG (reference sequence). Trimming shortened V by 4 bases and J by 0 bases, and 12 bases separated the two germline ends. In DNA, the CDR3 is TGTGCCTGGAACGAGGGGGGGACAACTAATGAAAAACTGTTTTTT. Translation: CAWNEGGTTNEKLFF.

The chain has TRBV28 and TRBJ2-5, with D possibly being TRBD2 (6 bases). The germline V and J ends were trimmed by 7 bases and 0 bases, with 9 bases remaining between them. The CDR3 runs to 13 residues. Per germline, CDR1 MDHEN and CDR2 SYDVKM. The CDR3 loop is CASTGGNQETQYF. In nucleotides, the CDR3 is TGTGCCAGCACGGGCGGGAACCAAGAGACCCAGTACTTC.

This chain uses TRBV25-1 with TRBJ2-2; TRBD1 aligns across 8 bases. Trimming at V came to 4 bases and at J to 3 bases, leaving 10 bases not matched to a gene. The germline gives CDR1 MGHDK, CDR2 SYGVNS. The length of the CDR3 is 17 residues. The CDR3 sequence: CASSGSARGLDTGELFF. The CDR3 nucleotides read TGTGCCAGCAGTGGGTCAGCCAGGGGGCTGGACACCGGGGAGCTGTTTTTT.

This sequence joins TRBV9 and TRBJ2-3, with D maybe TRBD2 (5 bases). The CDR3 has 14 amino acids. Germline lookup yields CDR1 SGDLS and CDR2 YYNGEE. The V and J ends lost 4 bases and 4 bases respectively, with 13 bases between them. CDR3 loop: CASSSMVASDTQYF. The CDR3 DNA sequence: TGTGCCAGCAGCTCAATGGTAGCGTCAGATACGCAGTATTTT.

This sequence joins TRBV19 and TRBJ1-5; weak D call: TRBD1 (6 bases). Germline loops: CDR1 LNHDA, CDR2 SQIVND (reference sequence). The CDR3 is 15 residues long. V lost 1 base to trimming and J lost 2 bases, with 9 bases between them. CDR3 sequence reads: CASSIAGVGNQPQHF. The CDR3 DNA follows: TGTGCCAGTAGTATAGCAGGGGTCGGCAATCAGCCCCAGCATTTT.

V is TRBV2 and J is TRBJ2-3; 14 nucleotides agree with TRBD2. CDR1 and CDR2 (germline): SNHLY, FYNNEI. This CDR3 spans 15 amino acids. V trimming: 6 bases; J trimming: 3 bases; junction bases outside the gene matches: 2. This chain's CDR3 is CASRTSGGVTDTQYF. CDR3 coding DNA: TGTGCCAGCAGGACTAGCGGGGGGGTTACAGATACGCAGTATTTT.

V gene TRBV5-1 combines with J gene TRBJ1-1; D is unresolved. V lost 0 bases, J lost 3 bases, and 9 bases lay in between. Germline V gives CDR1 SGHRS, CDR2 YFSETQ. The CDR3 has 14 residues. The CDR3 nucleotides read TGCGCCAGCAGCTTGGATGCGGATGACACTGAAGCTTTCTTT. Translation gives CASSLDADDTEAFF.

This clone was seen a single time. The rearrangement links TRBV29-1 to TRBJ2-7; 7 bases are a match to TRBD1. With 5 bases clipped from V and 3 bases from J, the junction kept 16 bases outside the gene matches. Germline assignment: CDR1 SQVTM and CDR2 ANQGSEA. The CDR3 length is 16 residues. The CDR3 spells CSVSRQGKRKGYEQYF. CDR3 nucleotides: TGCAGCGTTAGCCGACAGGGAAAAAGGAAAGGCTACGAGCAGTACTTC.

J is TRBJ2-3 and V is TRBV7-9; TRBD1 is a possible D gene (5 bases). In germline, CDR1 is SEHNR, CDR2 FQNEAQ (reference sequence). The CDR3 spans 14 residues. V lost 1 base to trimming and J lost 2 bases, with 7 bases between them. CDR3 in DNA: TGTGCCAGCAGCTTAGGGGGCCCCACAGATACGCAGTATTTT. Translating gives CASSLGGPTDTQYF.

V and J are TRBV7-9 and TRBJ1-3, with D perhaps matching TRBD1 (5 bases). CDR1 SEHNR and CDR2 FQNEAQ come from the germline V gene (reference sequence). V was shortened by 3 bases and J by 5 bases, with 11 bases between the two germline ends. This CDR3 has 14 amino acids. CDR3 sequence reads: CASSFGGERNTIYF. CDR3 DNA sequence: TGTGCCAGCAGCTTTGGAGGGGAAAGAAACACCATATATTTT.

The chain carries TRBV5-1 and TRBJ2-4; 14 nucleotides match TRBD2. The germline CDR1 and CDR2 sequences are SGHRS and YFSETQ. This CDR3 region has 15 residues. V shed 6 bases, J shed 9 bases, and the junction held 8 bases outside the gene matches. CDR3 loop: CASTQTGLAGGIQYF. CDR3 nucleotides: TGCGCCAGCACCCAGACAGGACTAGCGGGGGGCATTCAGTACTTC.

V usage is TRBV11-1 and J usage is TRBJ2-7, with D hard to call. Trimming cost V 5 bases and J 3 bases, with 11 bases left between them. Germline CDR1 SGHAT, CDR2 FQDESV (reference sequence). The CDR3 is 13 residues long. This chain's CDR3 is CASSPTPSYEQYF. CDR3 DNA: TGTGCCAGCAGCCCAACCCCGAGCTACGAGCAGTACTTC.

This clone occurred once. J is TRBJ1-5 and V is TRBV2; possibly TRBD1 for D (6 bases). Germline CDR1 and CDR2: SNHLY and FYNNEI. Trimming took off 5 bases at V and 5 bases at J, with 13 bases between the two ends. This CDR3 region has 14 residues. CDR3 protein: CASSPINRDQPQHF. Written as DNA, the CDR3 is TGTGCCAGCAGTCCTATAAACAGGGATCAGCCCCAGCATTTT. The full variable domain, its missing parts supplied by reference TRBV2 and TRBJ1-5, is EPEVTQTPSHQVTQMGQEVILRCVPISNHLYFYWYRQILGQKVEFLVSFYNNEISEKSEIFDDQFSVERPDGSNFTLKIRSTKLEDSAMYFCASSPINRDQPQHFGDGTRLSIL.

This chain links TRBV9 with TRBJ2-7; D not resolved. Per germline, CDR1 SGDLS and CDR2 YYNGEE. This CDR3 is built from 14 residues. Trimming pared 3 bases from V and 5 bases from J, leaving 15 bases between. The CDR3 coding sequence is TGTGCCAGCAGCGCTGGCGACTTACGGGACGAGCAGTACTTC. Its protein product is CASSAGDLRDEQYF. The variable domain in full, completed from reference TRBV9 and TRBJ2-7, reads DSGVTQTPKHLITATGQRVTLRCSPRSGDLSVYWYQQSLDQGLQFLIQYYNGEERAKGNILERFSAQQFPDLHSELNLSSLELGDSALYFCASSAGDLRDEQYFGPGTRLTVT.